This is a list of T cell receptor beta chains from one sample in a study of cytomegalovirus exposure and HLA in healthy donors. Data came from immunoSEQ multiplex PCR; TCRdb stores just in-frame clones and leaves some out. This sample has about 140,000 clones; roughly 9.6% occur once, and the top ten carry roughly 7%. The sample taken for sequencing was PBMCs. These receptors all stem from a woman aged 40-49 years in good health and CMV-seropositive. Each CDR3 is given with its conserved first and last residue. A D gene is named only where the DNA matches it firmly. Expanded clones get a size class; other rows say once, few or many, or leave the size out.

J: TRBJ2-2
size: few
D: TRBD2
V: TRBV7-8
DNA: TGTGCCAGCAGCTTAGGGAGACCGGGACTAGCGGGGGCCACCGGGGAGCTGTTTTTT
CDR3: CASSLGRPGLAGATGELFF

J: TRBJ2-7
size: -
D: -
V: TRBV15
DNA: TGTGCCACCGCCCGGGACTACGAGCAGTACTTC
CDR3: CATARDYEQYF

J: TRBJ2-4
size: -
D: -
V: TRBV29-1
DNA: TGCAGCGTCTCGACAGTCCTGGGAGCCAAAAACATTCAGTACTTC
CDR3: CSVSTVLGAKNIQYF

J: TRBJ1-2
size: -
D: TRBD1
V: TRBV6-1
DNA: TGTGCCAGCAGTGTTACCCGACAGGGCGGTAGAAGGGGCTACACCTTC
CDR3: CASSVTRQGGRRGYTF

J: TRBJ2-3
size: -
D: -
V: TRBV27
DNA: TGTGCCAGCAGCCATTCCCAGGATACGCAGTATTTT
CDR3: CASSHSQDTQYF

J: TRBJ1-2
size: -
D: -
V: TRBV6-1
DNA: TGTGCCAGCAGTGAAACACCAATATACTATGGCTACACCTTC
CDR3: CASSETPIYYGYTF

J: TRBJ1-2
size: -
D: TRBD1
V: TRBV5-1
DNA: TGCGCCAGCAGCCTGGACAGGGGCCCCTATGGCTACACCTTC
CDR3: CASSLDRGPYGYTF

J: TRBJ1-3
size: few
D: -
V: TRBV2
DNA: TGTGCCAGCAGTGAAGTGGGGCAGTCCGGAAACACCATATATTTT
CDR3: CASSEVGQSGNTIYF

J: TRBJ1-6
size: -
D: TRBD1
V: TRBV7-2
DNA: TGTGCCAGCAGCTTGGGACAGGGTTATTCACCCCTCCACTTT
CDR3: CASSLGQGYSPLHF

J: TRBJ2-5
size: few
D: TRBD2
V: TRBV5-1
DNA: TGCGCCAGCAGCCAGGGCGGGGGGCTGATCCAAGAGACCCAGTACTTC
CDR3: CASSQGGGLIQETQYF

J: TRBJ2-7
size: -
D: -
V: TRBV7-2
DNA: TGTGCCAGCAGCTTAGAGAGGGCCGGAGAGCAGTACTTC
CDR3: CASSLERAGEQYF

J: TRBJ1-6
size: -
D: TRBD1
V: TRBV2
DNA: TGTGCCAGCAGTGCAGGGGGAAATTCACCCCTCCACTTT
CDR3: CASSAGGNSPLHF

J: TRBJ2-7
size: -
D: TRBD2
V: TRBV19
DNA: TGTGCCAGTAGTCCTGGGACTAGCGGGGGTCTCCACGATCAGTACTTC
CDR3: CASSPGTSGGLHDQYF

J: TRBJ2-3
size: -
D: TRBD2
V: TRBV5-4
DNA: TGTGCCAGCAGCCCTCGGCTAGCGGGGGGGCCGGACACAGATACGCAGTATTTT
CDR3: CASSPRLAGGPDTDTQYF

J: TRBJ2-2
size: -
D: -
V: TRBV5-1
DNA: TGCGCCAGCCGGGATTTCACCGGGGAGCTGTTTTTT
CDR3: CASRDFTGELFF

J: TRBJ2-1
size: few
D: TRBD2
V: TRBV29-1
DNA: TGCAGCGTTCGCCGGGGAGGGTACAATGAGCAGTTCTTC
CDR3: CSVRRGGYNEQFF

J: TRBJ2-7
size: once
D: TRBD1
V: TRBV25-1
DNA: TGTGCCAGCAGTGGGTGGGGACAGAAAAGGGACGAGCAGTACTTC
CDR3: CASSGWGQKRDEQYF

J: TRBJ2-7
size: few
D: -
V: TRBV5-1
DNA: TGCGCCAGCAGCTCCCTGGGGGGTTACTCCTACGAGCAGTACTTC
CDR3: CASSSLGGYSYEQYF

J: TRBJ2-1
size: few
D: -
V: TRBV7-2
DNA: TGTGCCAGCAGGATAGGTCAGGCCAATGAGCAGTTCTTC
CDR3: CASRIGQANEQFF

J: TRBJ1-2
size: few
D: -
V: TRBV11-2
DNA: TGTGCCAGCAGCCTCGGGACATTCTATGGCTACACCTTC
CDR3: CASSLGTFYGYTF

J: TRBJ2-7
size: -
D: TRBD2
V: TRBV6-5
DNA: TGTGCCAGCAGTTACTCAGGCGGGAGGGTTCCTTACGAGCAGTACTTC
CDR3: CASSYSGGRVPYEQYF

J: TRBJ1-5
size: few
D: -
V: TRBV18
DNA: TGTGCCAGCTCATGGGAGACAGGCCCAGGGGTGCCCCAGCATTTT
CDR3: CASSWETGPGVPQHF

J: TRBJ2-4
size: -
D: TRBD2
V: TRBV2
DNA: TGTGCCAGCAGGACGGCGGGGGGCCTAGCCAAAAACATTCAGTACTTC
CDR3: CASRTAGGLAKNIQYF

J: TRBJ1-1
size: few
D: TRBD1
V: TRBV5-1
DNA: TGCGCCAGCAGCCCGGGACAGTACGAAGCTTTCTTT
CDR3: CASSPGQYEAFF

J: TRBJ1-1
size: few
D: -
V: TRBV7-2
DNA: TGTGCCAGCAACCTTAATGGGGGGGGAGTGAACACTGAAGCTTTCTTT
CDR3: CASNLNGGGVNTEAFF

J: TRBJ2-6
size: -
D: -
V: TRBV7-8
DNA: TGCGCCAGCAGCTTAGCCCTCCACAACTCTGGGGCCAACGTCCTGACTTTC
CDR3: CASSLALHNSGANVLTF

J: TRBJ2-5
size: -
D: TRBD2
V: TRBV9
DNA: TGTGCCAGAGGCCAAGTGCGGGGGGTCCAAGAGACCCAGTACTTC
CDR3: CARGQVRGVQETQYF

J: TRBJ2-6
size: -
D: -
V: TRBV27
DNA: TGTGCCAGCAGTTTCTCGCGGCGTCAGTCCCACCTGACTTTC
CDR3: CASSFSRRQSHLTF

J: TRBJ2-3
size: few
D: -
V: TRBV15
DNA: TGTGCCACCAGCAGAGATGTTAATGAGGGGGGGGCGTTAGATACGCAGTATTTT
CDR3: CATSRDVNEGGALDTQYF

J: TRBJ1-1
size: few
D: -
V: TRBV12-5
DNA: TGTGCTAGTGGGTGGGTGACAGCCACTGAAGCTTTCTTT
CDR3: CASGWVTATEAFF

J: TRBJ1-3
size: -
D: -
V: TRBV14
DNA: TGTGCCAGCAGCCAGGGGGGACTGATCTCTGGAAACACCATATATTTT
CDR3: CASSQGGLISGNTIYF

J: TRBJ2-3
size: -
D: TRBD2
V: TRBV5-4
DNA: TGTGCCAGCAGCTTGTCCCTAGCGGGGGGGGCTTCGGCAGATACGCAGTATTTT
CDR3: CASSLSLAGGASADTQYF

J: TRBJ2-2
size: -
D: TRBD1
V: TRBV9
DNA: TGTGCCAGCAGCGTAGCTCGGAAGGGGGCGGCGAACACCGGGGAGCTGTTTTTT
CDR3: CASSVARKGAANTGELFF

J: TRBJ1-1
size: few
D: -
V: TRBV6-5
DNA: TGTGCCAGCCGGAGAGGTGTTGAAGCTTTCTTT
CDR3: CASRRGVEAFF

J: TRBJ2-7
size: few
D: -
V: TRBV9
DNA: TGTGCCAGCAGCGCCCACCAGGGGTCCGCGTTGTACGAGCAGTACTTC
CDR3: CASSAHQGSALYEQYF

J: TRBJ2-1
size: few
D: -
V: TRBV18
DNA: TGTGCCAGCTCACGGAGAGGGAATGAGCAGTTCTTC
CDR3: CASSRRGNEQFF

J: TRBJ1-3
size: -
D: TRBD1
V: TRBV5-1
DNA: TGCGCCAGCAGCTCACAGGGGGCGCACGGAAACACCATATATTTT
CDR3: CASSSQGAHGNTIYF